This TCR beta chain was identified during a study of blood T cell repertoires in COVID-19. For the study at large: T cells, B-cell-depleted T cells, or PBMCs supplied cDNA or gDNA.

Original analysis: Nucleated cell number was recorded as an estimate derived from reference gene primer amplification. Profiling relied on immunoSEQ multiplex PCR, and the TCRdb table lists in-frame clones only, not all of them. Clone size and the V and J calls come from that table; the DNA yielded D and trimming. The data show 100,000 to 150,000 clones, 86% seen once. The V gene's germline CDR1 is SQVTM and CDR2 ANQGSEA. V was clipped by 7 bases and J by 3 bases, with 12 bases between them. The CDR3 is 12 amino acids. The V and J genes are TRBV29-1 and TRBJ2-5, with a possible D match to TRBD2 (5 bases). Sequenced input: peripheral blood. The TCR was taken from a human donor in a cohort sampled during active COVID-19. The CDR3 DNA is TGCAGCGCAAGAGGACTCGAAGAGACCCAGTACTTC. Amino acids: CSARGLEETQYF.